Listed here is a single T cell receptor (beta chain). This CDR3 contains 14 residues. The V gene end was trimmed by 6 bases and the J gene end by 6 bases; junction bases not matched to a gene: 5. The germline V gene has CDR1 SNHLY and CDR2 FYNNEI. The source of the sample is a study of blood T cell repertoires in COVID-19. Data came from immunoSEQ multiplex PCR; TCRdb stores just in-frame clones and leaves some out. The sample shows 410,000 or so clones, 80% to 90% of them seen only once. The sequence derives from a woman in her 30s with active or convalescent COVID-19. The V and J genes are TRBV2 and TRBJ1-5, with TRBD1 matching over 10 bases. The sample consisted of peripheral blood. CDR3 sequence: CASSETGGPQPQHF. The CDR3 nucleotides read TGTGCCAGCAGCGAGACAGGGGGCCCTCAGCCCCAGCATTTT.